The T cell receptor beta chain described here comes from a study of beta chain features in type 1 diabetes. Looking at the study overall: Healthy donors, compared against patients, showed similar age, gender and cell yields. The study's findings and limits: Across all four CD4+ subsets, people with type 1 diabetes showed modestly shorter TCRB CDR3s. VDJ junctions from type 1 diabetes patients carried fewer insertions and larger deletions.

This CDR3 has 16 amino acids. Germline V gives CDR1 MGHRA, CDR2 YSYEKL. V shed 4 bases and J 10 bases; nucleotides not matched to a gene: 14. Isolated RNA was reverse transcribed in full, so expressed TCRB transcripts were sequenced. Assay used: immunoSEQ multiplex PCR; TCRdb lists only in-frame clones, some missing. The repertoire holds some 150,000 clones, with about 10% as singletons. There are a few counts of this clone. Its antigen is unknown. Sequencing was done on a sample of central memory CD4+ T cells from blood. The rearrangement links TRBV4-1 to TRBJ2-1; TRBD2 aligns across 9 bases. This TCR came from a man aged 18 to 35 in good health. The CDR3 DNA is TGCGCCAGCAGCCCATTCGAGCGGGGGGATTTCGGGGAGCAGTTCTTC. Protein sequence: CASSPFERGDFGEQFF.